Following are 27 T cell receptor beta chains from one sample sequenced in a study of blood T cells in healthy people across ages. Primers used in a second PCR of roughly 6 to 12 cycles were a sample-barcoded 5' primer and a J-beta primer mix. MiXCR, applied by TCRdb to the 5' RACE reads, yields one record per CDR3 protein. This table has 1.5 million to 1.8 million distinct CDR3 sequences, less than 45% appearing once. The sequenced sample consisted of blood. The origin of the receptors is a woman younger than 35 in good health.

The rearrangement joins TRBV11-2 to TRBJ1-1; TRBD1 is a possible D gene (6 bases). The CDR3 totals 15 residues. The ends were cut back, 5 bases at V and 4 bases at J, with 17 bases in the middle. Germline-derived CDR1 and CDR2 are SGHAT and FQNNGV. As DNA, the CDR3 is TGTGCCAGCAGCCCAATACAGGGCCGGGGCACTGAAGCTTTCTTT. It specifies CASSPIQGRGTEAFF.

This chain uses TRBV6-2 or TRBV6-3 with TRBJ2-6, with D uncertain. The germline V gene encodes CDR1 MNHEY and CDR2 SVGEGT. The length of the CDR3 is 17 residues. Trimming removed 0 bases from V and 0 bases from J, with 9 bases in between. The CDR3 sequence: CASSYSSPLSGANVLTF. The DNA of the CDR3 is TGTGCCAGCAGTTACTCTTCCCCGCTCTCTGGGGCCAACGTCCTGACTTTC.

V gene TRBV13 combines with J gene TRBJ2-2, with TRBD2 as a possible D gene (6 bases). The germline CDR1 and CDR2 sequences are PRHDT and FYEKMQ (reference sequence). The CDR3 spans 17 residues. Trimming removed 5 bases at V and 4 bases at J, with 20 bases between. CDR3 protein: CASSTSRTGSATGELFF. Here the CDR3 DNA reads TGTGCCAGCAGCACTTCCAGAACCGGGAGTGCCACCGGGGAGCTGTTTTTT.

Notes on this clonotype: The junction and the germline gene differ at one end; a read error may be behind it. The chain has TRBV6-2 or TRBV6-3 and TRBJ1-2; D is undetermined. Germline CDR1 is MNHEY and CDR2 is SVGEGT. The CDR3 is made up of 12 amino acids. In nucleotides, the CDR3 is TGTGCCAACAGTTATTACGTCTATGGCTACACCTTC. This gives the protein CANSYYVYGYTF.

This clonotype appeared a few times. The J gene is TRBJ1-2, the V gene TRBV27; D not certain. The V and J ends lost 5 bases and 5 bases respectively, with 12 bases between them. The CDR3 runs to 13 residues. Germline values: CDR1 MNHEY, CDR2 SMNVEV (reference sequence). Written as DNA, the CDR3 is TGTGCCAGCAGTCCCCGAGGCCCGTATGGCTACACCTTC. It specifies CASSPRGPYGYTF.

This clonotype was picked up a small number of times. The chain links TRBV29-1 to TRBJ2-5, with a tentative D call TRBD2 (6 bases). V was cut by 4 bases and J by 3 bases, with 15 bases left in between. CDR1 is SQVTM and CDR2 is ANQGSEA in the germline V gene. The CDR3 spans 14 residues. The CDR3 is CSVGGVKGEETQYF. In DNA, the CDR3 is TGCAGCGTTGGGGGGGTAAAGGGCGAAGAGACCCAGTACTTC.

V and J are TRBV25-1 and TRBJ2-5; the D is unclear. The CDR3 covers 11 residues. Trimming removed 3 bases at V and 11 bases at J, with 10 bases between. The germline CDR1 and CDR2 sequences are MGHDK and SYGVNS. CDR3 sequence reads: CASSDSREQYF. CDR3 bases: TGTGCCAGCAGTGATTCCCGTGAGCAGTACTTC.

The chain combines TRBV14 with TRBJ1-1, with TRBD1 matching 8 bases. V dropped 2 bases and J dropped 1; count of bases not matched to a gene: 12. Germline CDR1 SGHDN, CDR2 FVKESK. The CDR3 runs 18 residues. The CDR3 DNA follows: TGTGCCAGCAGCCAACGACAGGGGCCTTACCCGCAGAACACTGAAGCTTTCTTT. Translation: CASSQRQGPYPQNTEAFF.

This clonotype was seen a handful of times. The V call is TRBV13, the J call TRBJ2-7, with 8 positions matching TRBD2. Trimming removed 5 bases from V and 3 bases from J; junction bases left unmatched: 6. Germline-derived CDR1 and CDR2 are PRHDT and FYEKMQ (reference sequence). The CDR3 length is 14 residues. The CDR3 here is CASSAGLAYYEQYF. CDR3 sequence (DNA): TGTGCCAGCAGCGCAGGACTAGCCTACTACGAGCAGTACTTC.

DNA of the CDR3: TGTGCCAGCAGTCCTAGCGGCGCGGGAGATACGCAGTATTTT. This encodes CASSPSGAGDTQYF. The chain joins TRBV2 to TRBJ2-3; 7 bases align to TRBD2. Germline values: CDR1 SNHLY, CDR2 FYNNEI. CDR3 length: 14 amino acids. Losses at the gene ends were 5 bases for V and 5 bases for J; bases not matched to a gene: 7.

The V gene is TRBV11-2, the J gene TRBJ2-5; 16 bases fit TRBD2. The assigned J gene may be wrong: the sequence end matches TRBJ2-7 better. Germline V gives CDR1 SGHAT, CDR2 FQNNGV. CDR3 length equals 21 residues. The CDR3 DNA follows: TGTGCCAGCAGCTTCTTCGCCTCCGGGACTAGCGGGAGGGCCTTATCTTCCGAGCAGTACTTC. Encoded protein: CASSFFASGTSGRALSSEQYF.

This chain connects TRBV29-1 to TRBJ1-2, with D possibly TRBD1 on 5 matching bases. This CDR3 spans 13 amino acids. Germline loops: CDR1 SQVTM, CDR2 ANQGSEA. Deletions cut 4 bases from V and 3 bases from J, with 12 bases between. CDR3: CSVGPQEYYGYTF. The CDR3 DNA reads TGCAGCGTTGGACCACAGGAGTACTATGGCTACACCTTC.

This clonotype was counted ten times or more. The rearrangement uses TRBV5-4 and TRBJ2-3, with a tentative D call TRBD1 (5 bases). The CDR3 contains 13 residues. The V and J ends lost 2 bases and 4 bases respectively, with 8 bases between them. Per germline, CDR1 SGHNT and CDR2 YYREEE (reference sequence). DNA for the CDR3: TGTGCCAGCAGCTTAGGGGTGTCAGATACGCAGTATTTT. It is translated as CASSLGVSDTQYF.

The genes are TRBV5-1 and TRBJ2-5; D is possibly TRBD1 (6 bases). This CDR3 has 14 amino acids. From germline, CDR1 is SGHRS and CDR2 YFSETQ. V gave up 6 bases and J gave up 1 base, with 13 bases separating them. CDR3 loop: CASNIGGFQETQYF. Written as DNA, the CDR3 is TGCGCCAGCAATATAGGGGGATTCCAAGAGACCCAGTACTTC.

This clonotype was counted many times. The CDR3 DNA reads TGTGCCAGCGCCGGAAGTGAGCAGTTCTTC. This gives the protein CASAGSEQFF. The chain carries TRBV12-3 or TRBV12-4 and TRBJ2-1; D is undetermined. This CDR3 has 10 residues. V was cut by 8 bases and J by 9 bases, with 8 bases left in between.

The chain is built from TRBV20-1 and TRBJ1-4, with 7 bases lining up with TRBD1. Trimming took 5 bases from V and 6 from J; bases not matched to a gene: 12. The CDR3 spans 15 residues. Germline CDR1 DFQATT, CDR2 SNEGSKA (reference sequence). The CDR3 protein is CSARNYRDRHEKLFF. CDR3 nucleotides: TGCAGTGCTCGAAACTACCGGGACAGACATGAAAAACTGTTTTTT.

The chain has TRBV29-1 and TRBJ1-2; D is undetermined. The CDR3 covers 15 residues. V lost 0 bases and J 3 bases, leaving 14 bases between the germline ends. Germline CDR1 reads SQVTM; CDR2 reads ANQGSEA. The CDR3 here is CSVEDQGILDYGYTF. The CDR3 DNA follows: TGCAGCGTTGAAGATCAAGGAATACTCGACTATGGCTACACCTTC.

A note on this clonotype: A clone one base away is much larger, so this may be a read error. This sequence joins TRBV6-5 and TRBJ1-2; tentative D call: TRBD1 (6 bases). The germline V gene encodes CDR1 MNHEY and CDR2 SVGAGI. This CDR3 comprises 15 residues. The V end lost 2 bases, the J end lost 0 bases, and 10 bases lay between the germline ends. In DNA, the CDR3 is TGTGCCAGCAGTTACGCCGGACAGTCTAACTATGGCTACACCTTC. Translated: CASSYAGQSNYGYTF.

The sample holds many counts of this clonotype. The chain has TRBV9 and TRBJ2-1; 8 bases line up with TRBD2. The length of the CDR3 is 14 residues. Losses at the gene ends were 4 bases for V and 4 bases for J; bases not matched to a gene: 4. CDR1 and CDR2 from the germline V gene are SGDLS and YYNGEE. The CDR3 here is CASSRSGSYNEQFF. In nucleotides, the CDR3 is TGTGCCAGCAGCCGCAGCGGGAGTTACAATGAGCAGTTCTTC.

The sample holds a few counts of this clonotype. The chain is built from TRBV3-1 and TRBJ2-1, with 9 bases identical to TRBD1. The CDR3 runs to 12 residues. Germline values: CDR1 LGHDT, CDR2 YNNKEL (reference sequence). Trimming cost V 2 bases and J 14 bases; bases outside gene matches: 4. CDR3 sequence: CASSQNRDREFF. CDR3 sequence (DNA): TGTGCCAGCAGCCAAAACCGGGACAGGGAGTTCTTC.

The DNA of the CDR3 is TGTGCCAGCTCCCCTAGGGGGACAAAGCAGTTCTTC. This sequence encodes CASSPRGTKQFF. The chain couples TRBV6-5 to TRBJ2-1, with TRBD1 as a possible D gene (6 bases). The CDR3 length is 12 residues. Germline loops: CDR1 MNHEY, CDR2 SVGAGI. The V end lost 8 bases, the J end lost 11 bases, and 16 bases lay between the germline ends.

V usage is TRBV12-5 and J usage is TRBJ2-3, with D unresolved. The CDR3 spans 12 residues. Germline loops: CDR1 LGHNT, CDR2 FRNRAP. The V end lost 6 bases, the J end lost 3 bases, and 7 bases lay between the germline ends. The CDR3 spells CASGQSTDTQYF. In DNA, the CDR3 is TGTGCTAGTGGACAAAGTACAGATACGCAGTATTTT.

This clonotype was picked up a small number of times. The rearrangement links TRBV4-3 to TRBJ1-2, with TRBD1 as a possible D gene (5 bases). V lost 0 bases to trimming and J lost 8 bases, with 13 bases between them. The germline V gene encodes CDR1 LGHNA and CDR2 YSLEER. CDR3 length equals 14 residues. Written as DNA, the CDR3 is TGCGCCAGCAGCCAAGAGGAGGGGTTGGGAGGCTACACCTTC. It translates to CASSQEEGLGGYTF.

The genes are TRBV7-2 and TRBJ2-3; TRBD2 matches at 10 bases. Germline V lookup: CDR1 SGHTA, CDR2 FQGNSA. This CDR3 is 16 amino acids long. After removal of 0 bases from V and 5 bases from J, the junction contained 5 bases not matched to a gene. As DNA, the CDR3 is TGTGCCAGCAGCTTAGCCCTAGCGGGAGCGGGAGATACGCAGTATTTT. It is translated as CASSLALAGAGDTQYF.

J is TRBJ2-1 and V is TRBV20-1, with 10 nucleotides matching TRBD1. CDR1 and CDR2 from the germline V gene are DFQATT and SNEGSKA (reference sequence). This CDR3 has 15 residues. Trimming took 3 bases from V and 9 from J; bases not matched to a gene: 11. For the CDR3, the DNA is TGCAGTGCTAGGGGCCGGGACAGGGGTTGGAGTGAGCAGTTCTTC. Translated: CSARGRDRGWSEQFF.

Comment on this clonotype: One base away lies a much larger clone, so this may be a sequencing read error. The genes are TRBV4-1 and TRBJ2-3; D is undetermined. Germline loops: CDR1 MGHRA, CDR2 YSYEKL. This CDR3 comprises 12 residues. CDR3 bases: TGCGCCGGCAGCCAGTCGAGGGATACGCAGTATTTT. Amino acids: CAGSQSRDTQYF.

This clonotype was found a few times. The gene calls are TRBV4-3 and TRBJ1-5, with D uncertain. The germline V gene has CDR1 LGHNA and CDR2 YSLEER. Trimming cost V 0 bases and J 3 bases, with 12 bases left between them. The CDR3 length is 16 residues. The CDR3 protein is CASSQDRGGYNQPQHF. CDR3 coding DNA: TGCGCCAGCAGCCAAGATCGCGGCGGATACAATCAGCCCCAGCATTTT.